The entry below describes one TCR beta chain. This record comes from a study of blood T cell repertoires in COVID-19. Study-level background: Samples taken during acute and convalescent COVID-19 were collected in the United States, Italy and Spain. T cells, B-cell-depleted T cells, or PBMCs provided the cDNA or gDNA that served as material.

The authors' processing: Amplification of reference gene primers provided the estimated nucleated cell counts. Sequenced by immunoSEQ multiplex PCR; TCRdb stores in-frame clones only, minus some. Clonal size and the V and J genes are those of that table, whereas D and trimming came from the DNA. The sample lists roughly 100,000 clones; around four fifths were seen once. This CDR3 has 16 residues. The germline V gene has CDR1 SGHNT and CDR2 YENEEA. J was trimmed by 2 bases and V by 1 base; bases with no gene match: 4. J is TRBJ2-3 and V is TRBV11-3, with 9 bases identical to TRBD1. The sequenced sample was peripheral blood. The origin of this receptor is an older woman with acute or convalescent COVID-19. CDR3 residues: CASSLGTGAFTDTQYF. CDR3 sequence (DNA): TGTGCCAGCAGCTTAGGGACAGGGGCCTTCACAGATACGCAGTATTTT.